The clone carrying this T cell receptor (beta chain) came up once. Trimming cost V 2 bases and J 12 bases, with 14 bases left between them. Germline V gene data show CDR1 as KGHSH and CDR2 as LQKENI. This CDR3 region has 12 residues. RNA transcripts provided the template for amplifying TCR beta CDR3 regions. RT-PCR was first run with HTBI primers, then multiplex PCR in a second round. Via MiXCR, TCRdb re-called the multiplex PCR reads, giving one row per CDR3 protein. This sample has 15,000 to 20,000 distinct CDR3 sequences; 46% occur once, and the top ten carry about 25%. This sample was taken from a study of Graves' ophthalmopathy and Graves' hyperthyroidism.

This sequence joins TRBV18 and TRBJ2-7; a weak D match, TRBD1 (5 bases). The receptor's source is a woman in her thirties or forties with stable Graves' hyperthyroidism. The source material was peripheral blood. The CDR3: CASSPDRDIRYF. For the CDR3, the DNA is TGTGCCAGCTCACCAGACAGAGATATAAGGTACTTC.